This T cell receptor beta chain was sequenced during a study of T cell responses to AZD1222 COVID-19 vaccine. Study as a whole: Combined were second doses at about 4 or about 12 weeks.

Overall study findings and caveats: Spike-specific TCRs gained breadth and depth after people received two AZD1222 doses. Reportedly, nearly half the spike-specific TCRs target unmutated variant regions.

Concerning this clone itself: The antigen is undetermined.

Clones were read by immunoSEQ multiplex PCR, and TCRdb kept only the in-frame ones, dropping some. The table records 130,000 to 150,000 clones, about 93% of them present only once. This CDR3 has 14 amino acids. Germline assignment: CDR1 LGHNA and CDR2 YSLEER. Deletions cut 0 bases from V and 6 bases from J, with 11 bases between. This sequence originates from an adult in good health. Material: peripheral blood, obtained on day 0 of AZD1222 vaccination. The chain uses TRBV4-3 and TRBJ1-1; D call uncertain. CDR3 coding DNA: TGCGCCAGCAGCCAAGAATATGGAAGATCTGAAGCTTTCTTT. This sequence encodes CASSQEYGRSEAFF.